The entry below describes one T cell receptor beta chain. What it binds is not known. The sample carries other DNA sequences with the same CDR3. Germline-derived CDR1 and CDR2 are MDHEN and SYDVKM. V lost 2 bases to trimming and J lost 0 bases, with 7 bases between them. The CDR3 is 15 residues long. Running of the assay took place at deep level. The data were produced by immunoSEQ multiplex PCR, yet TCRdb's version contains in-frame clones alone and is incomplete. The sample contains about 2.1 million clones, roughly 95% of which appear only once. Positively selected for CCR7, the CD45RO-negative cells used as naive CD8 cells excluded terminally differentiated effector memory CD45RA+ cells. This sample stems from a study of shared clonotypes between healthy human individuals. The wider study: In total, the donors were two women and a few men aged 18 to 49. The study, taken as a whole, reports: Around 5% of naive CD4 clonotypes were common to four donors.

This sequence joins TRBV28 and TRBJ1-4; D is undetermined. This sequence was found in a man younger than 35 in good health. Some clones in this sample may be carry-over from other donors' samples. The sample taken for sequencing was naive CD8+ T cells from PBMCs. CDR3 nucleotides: TGTGCCAGCAGTTTAGCCGGATCAACTAATGAAAAACTGTTTTTT. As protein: CASSLAGSTNEKLFF.